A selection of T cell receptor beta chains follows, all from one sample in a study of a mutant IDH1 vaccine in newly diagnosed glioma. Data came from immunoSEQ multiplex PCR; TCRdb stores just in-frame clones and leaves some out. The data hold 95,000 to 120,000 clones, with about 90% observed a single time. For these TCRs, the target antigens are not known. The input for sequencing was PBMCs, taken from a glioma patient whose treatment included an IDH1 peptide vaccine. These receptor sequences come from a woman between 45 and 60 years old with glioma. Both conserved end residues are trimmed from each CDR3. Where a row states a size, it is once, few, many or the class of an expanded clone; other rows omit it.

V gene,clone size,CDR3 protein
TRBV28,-,ASSLSTEQY
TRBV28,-,ASSLVSTDTQY
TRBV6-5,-,ASSYWGGPTY
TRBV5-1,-,ASSLSLAGANEQF
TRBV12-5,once,ASGLGQGPQETQY
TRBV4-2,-,ASSQDTFSGRGDEQF
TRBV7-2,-,ASSLTAGALGNTIY
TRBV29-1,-,SVETGLKDYEQY
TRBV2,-,ASRLARGSYNEQF
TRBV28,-,ASRERGGAGTEAF
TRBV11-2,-,ASSLAFTGSISYEQY
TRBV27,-,ATAGGRYGYT
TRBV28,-,ASSFYISPRGTDSGNTIY
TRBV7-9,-,ASSFRTGVETQY
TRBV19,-,ASTMTLGGQLQYSNQPQH
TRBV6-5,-,ASSYSARGTEAF
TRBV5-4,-,ASSLARTSGTDTQY
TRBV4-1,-,ASSQVPRTPPEQY
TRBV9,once,ASSGRGTGGFNEQF
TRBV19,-,ASSIRRSTDTQY
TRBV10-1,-,ASKAGNTGELF
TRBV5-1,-,ASSWTTANYGYT
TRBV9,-,ASSVAPGTDTQY
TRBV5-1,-,ASSSSGRAEENEQF
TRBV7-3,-,ASSYGLAVYNEQF